This T cell receptor (beta chain) was observed in a study of beta chain features in type 1 diabetes. This clone was counted a few times. Reverse transcription of all isolated RNA meant that expressed TCRB transcripts were sequenced. Produced via immunoSEQ multiplex PCR; TCRdb's table is partial and in-frame only. The sample lists about 200,000 clones, approximately 10% occurring once. The CDR3 has 12 residues. V dropped 4 bases and J dropped 1 base, with 4 bases sitting between them. Germline values: CDR1 ENHRY, CDR2 SYGVKD. This TCR was recovered from a man aged 18 to 30 in good health. The J gene is TRBJ1-1, the V gene TRBV10-3, with D unresolved. Sequenced: central memory CD4+ T cells from blood. CDR3 sequence (DNA): TGTGCCATCAGTGTGGGGAACACTGAAGCTTTCTTT. This sequence encodes CAISVGNTEAFF.